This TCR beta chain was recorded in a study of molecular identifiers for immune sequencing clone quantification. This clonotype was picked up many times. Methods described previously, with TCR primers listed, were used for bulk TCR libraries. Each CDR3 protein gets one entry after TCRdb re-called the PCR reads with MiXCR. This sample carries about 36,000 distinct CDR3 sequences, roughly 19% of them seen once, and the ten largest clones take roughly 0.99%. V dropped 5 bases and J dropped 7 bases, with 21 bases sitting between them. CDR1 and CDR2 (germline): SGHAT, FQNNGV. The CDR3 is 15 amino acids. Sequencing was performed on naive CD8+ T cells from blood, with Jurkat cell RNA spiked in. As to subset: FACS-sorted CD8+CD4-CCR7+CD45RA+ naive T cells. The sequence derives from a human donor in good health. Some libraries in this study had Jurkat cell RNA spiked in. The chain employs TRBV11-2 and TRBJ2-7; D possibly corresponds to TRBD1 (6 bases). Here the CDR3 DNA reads TGTGCCAGCAGCCCCGGACAGAGCCCGTGGAGAGAGCAGTACTTC. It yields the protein CASSPGQSPWREQYF.